The present T cell receptor (beta chain) was sequenced within a study of OX40 agonist ivuxolimab in advanced cancers. Overall study findings and caveats: Circulating CD4+ and CD8+ T cells showed clonal expansion by week 6 at 0.1 to 3.0 mg/kg.

With V trimmed by 7 bases and J by 1 base, 12 bases remained unmatched. The germline gives CDR1 MNHEY, CDR2 SMNVEV (reference sequence). This CDR3 has 16 residues. This table comes from immunoSEQ multiplex PCR, and its TCRdb copy is limited to in-frame clones, with some not included. The sample contains about 26,000 clones, just under 85% of which appear only once. Comment on this clone: Antigen unknown.

The clonotype originates from an adult with an advanced solid tumor such as melanoma, head and neck, liver or kidney cancer. Specimen: CD4+ or CD8+ T cells sorted from blood, collected in a trial of the OX40 agonist ivuxolimab. This rearrangement joins TRBV27 to TRBJ2-7; 8 positions agree with TRBD1. CDR3 protein: CASTTRWGQDSYEQYF. CDR3 nucleotide sequence: TGTGCCAGCACCACCCGTTGGGGACAGGATTCCTACGAGCAGTACTTC.